These 21 T cell receptor beta chains originate from one sample sequenced in a study of T cell responses to AZD1222 COVID-19 vaccine. Method: immunoSEQ multiplex PCR; TCRdb's copy keeps in-frame clones and lacks some. The sample holds approximately 150,000 clones, around 90% seen once. Specimen: peripheral blood, collected 28 days after the second AZD1222 dose. The receptor set was obtained from an adult who received the AZD1222 COVID-19 vaccine.

V and J are TRBV30 and TRBJ2-3, with TRBD1 identical over 8 bases. CDR3 length: 13 residues. V was clipped by 3 bases and J by 4 bases; unmatched bases: 3. Looked up from germline, CDR1 is GTSNPN and CDR2 is SVGIG (reference sequence). CDR3 sequence reads: CAWSVQGADTQYF. The CDR3 coding sequence is TGTGCCTGGAGCGTACAGGGGGCAGATACGCAGTATTTT.

The chain joins TRBV10-2 to TRBJ1-1, with 7 positions matching TRBD1. The CDR3 runs 14 residues. Germline assignment: CDR1 WSHSY and CDR2 SAAADI. The junction had 5 bases not matched to a gene; V was cut back by 6 bases and J by 1 base. Here the CDR3 reads CASRWDSPNTEAFF. In DNA form, the CDR3 reads TGCGCCAGCAGGTGGGACAGTCCGAACACTGAAGCTTTCTTT.

V usage is TRBV3-1 (or the pseudogene TRBV3-2) and J usage is TRBJ2-2, with D unclear. CDR3 length: 12 residues. The germline CDR1 and CDR2 sequences are LGHDT and YNNKEL (reference sequence). V gave up 3 bases and J gave up 4 bases, with 3 bases separating them. This chain's CDR3 is CASSQFTGELFF. CDR3 sequence (DNA): TGTGCCAGCAGCCAGTTCACCGGGGAGCTGTTTTTT.

This clone showed up just a few times. The chain couples TRBV7-9 to TRBJ1-2, with 10 bases fitting TRBD1. The V and J ends lost 5 bases and 6 bases, in that order; junction bases with no gene match: 6. There are 14 residues in the CDR3. The germline V gene encodes CDR1 SEHNR and CDR2 FQNEAQ (reference sequence). The CDR3 DNA reads as TGTGCCAGCAGCCCCGGGACAGGGGCCGATGGCTACACCTTC. Its protein is CASSPGTGADGYTF.

The chain employs TRBV10-3 and TRBJ1-1; 9 bases fit TRBD1. CDR3 length equals 14 residues. CDR1 is ENHRY, CDR2 SYGVKD, per germline. Trimming took 0 bases from V and 8 from J; bases not matched to a gene: 4. CDR3 loop: CAISESIGQGEAFF. Written as DNA, the CDR3 is TGTGCCATCAGTGAGTCGATAGGACAGGGGGAAGCTTTCTTT.

The rearrangement joins TRBV29-1 to TRBJ1-2; D remains unclear. V lost 7 bases and J 7 bases, leaving 19 bases between the germline ends. This CDR3 is built from 13 residues. The germline V gene encodes CDR1 SQVTM and CDR2 ANQGSEA. CDR3 nucleotide sequence: TGCAGCGCTACGACTGGGCTCCTTCGTGGCTACACCTTC. Its translation: CSATTGLLRGYTF.

The V gene is TRBV19, the J gene TRBJ1-5, with 11 bases identical to TRBD1. Germline trimming cut 3 bases from V and 5 bases from J; bases unmatched to any gene: 3. The length of the CDR3 is 15 residues. Per the germline V gene, CDR1 is LNHDA and CDR2 is SQIVND (reference sequence). The CDR3 region is CASSIGQGADQPQHF. In nucleotides, the CDR3 is TGTGCCAGTAGTATTGGACAGGGGGCCGATCAGCCCCAGCATTTT.

This sequence joins TRBV5-1 and TRBJ2-7; either TRBD1 or TRBD2 may supply D (5 bases each). Germline assignment: CDR1 SGHRS and CDR2 YFSETQ. The CDR3 runs 14 residues. V dropped 0 bases and J dropped 0 bases, with 7 bases sitting between them. The DNA of the CDR3 is TGCGCCAGCAGCTTGGGGGGGACCTCCTACGAGCAGTACTTC. Its protein is CASSLGGTSYEQYF.

This chain connects TRBV10-1 to TRBJ2-1; D may correspond to TRBD1 or TRBD2 (5 bases each). Germline CDR1 reads WNHNN; CDR2 reads SYGVQD (reference sequence). The V and J ends lost 2 bases and 7 bases respectively, with 18 bases between them. The CDR3 runs 16 residues. The CDR3 nucleotides are TGCGCCAGCAGTGAGAATGTGGGGGTCCGGTTGAATGAGCAGTTCTTC. This sequence encodes CASSENVGVRLNEQFF.

The V call is TRBV9, the J call TRBJ2-1, with D unresolved. The V end was cut by 0 bases, the J end by 2 bases, with 12 bases between. The germline gives CDR1 SGDLS, CDR2 YYNGEE. The CDR3 spans 16 residues. The CDR3 region is CASSVAPSRPYNEQFF. The CDR3 coding sequence is TGTGCCAGCAGCGTAGCTCCCTCACGACCCTACAATGAGCAGTTCTTC.

This chain joins TRBV6-5 and TRBJ1-1; D call uncertain. Trimming left V 2 bases short and J 5 bases short, with 12 bases between. The CDR3 runs to 14 residues. Per germline, CDR1 MNHEY and CDR2 SVGAGI. DNA of the CDR3: TGTGCCAGCAGTTACACCCCGCTCGCAACTGAAGCTTTCTTT. The encoded protein is CASSYTPLATEAFF.

V is TRBV25-1 and J is TRBJ2-1; TRBD1 might be the D (6 bases). Germline lookup yields CDR1 MGHDK and CDR2 SYGVNS. The CDR3 covers 14 residues. Trimming left V 8 bases short and J 0 bases short, with 11 bases between. The CDR3 DNA reads TGTGCCAGCCAGGGGTCTAGCTCCTACAATGAGCAGTTCTTC. Protein sequence: CASQGSSSYNEQFF.

This clone was seen only a few times. The chain recombines TRBV9 with TRBJ1-5; D possibly corresponds to TRBD1 (5 bases). Between the trimmed V and J ends, which lost 4 bases and 6 bases, there was a span of 17 bases. This CDR3 is 15 amino acids long. The germline CDR1 and CDR2 sequences are SGDLS and YYNGEE. The CDR3 region has the DNA TGTGCCAGCAGCCCCGGGGGAGGGGAGGGTCAGCCCCAGCATTTT. This translates into CASSPGGGEGQPQHF.

This clone was detected only once. V usage is TRBV10-1 and J usage is TRBJ2-5, with D unresolved. Between the trimmed V and J ends, which lost 7 bases and 5 bases, there was a span of 17 bases. The CDR3 consists of 14 residues. Per germline, CDR1 WNHNN and CDR2 SYGVQD (reference sequence). The CDR3 protein is CASTRSHFRETQYF. CDR3 DNA: TGCGCCAGCACAAGGAGCCACTTTAGGGAGACCCAGTACTTC.

V and J are TRBV3-1 (or the pseudogene TRBV3-2) and TRBJ1-2; weak D call: TRBD1 (6 bases). There are 14 residues in the CDR3. Deletions cut 2 bases from V and 3 bases from J, with 10 bases between. Germline CDR1 is LGHDT and CDR2 is YNNKEL (reference sequence). CDR3 DNA sequence: TGTGCCAGCAGCCAAACTAGGACAGACTATGGCTACACCTTC. This gives the protein CASSQTRTDYGYTF.

This clone was seen just once. This chain uses TRBV7-2 with TRBJ2-1; TRBD2 is a possible D gene (6 bases). V lost 5 bases to trimming and J lost 3 bases, with 17 bases between them. Germline V gene data show CDR1 as SGHTA and CDR2 as FQGNSA. The CDR3 spans 16 residues. The CDR3 loop is CASSAPGLRDYNEQFF. The CDR3 DNA follows: TGTGCCAGCAGCGCGCCGGGACTTAGAGACTACAATGAGCAGTTCTTC.

V and J are TRBV30 and TRBJ2-2; D unresolved. Germline CDR1 and CDR2: GTSNPN and SVGIG (reference sequence). V was trimmed by 2 bases and J by 7 bases, leaving 5 bases between them. The CDR3 is made up of 11 amino acids. This CDR3 reads CAWSQGGELFF. For the CDR3, the DNA is TGTGCCTGGAGTCAAGGCGGGGAGCTGTTTTTT.

V gene TRBV7-2 combines with J gene TRBJ2-7, with D perhaps being TRBD1 or TRBD2 (5 bases each). The CDR3 length is 14 residues. Trimming cost V 1 base and J 2 bases, with 9 bases left between them. In germline, CDR1 is SGHTA, CDR2 FQGNSA. This chain's CDR3 is CASSLGDRPYEQYF. DNA of the CDR3: TGTGCCAGCAGCTTAGGGGACCGACCCTACGAGCAGTACTTC.

The rearrangement links TRBV10-1 to TRBJ2-7; D gene ambiguous. Trimming shortened V by 3 bases and J by 6 bases, and 9 bases separated the two germline ends. Germline assignment: CDR1 WNHNN and CDR2 SYGVQD (reference sequence). The CDR3 contains 12 residues. The CDR3 DNA follows: TGCGCCAGCAGTGATAGTTCGCGCGAGCAGTACTTC. Its translation is CASSDSSREQYF.

This clone was seen only a few times. The J gene is TRBJ1-5, the V gene TRBV10-3, with TRBD1 matching 7 bases. CDR3 length: 14 amino acids. V shed 5 bases and J 6 bases; nucleotides not matched to a gene: 7. Germline V gene sequence: CDR1 ENHRY, CDR2 SYGVKD. CDR3 sequence: CAISSDRYGQPQHF. The CDR3, as DNA: TGTGCCATCAGTTCGGACAGGTATGGTCAGCCCCAGCATTTT.

The V call is TRBV29-1, the J call TRBJ1-6; TRBD1 matches at 8 bases. The V and J ends lost 5 bases and 9 bases, in that order; junction bases with no gene match: 6. Germline V CDR1 and CDR2: SQVTM, ANQGSEA. The CDR3 has 13 amino acids. The CDR3 region is CSVRGQGPSPLHF. CDR3 sequence (DNA): TGCAGCGTTCGCGGACAGGGCCCTTCACCCCTCCACTTT. Complete variable domain (other parts from reference TRBV29-1 and TRBJ1-6): SAVISQKPSRDICQRGTSLTIQCQVDSQVTMMFWYRQQPGQSLTLIATANQGSEATYESGFVIDKFPISRPNLTFSTLTVSNMSPEDSSIYLCSVRGQGPSPLHFGNGTRLTVT.